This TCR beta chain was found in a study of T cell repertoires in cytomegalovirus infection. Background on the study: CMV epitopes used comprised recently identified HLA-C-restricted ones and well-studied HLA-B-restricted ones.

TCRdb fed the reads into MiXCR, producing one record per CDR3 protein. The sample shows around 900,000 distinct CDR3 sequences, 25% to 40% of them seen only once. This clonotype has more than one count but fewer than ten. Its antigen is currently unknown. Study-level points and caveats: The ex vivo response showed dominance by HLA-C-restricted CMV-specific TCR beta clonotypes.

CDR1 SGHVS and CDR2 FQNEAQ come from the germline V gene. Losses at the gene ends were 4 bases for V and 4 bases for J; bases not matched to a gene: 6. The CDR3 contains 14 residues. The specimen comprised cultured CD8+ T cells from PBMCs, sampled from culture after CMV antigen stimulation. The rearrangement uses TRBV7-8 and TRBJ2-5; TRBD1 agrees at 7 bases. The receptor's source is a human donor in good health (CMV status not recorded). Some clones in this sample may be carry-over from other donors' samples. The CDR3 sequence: CASSYGTVPETQYF. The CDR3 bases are TGTGCCAGCAGCTACGGGACAGTTCCAGAGACCCAGTACTTC.